Each of the 17 T cell receptor beta chains below was sequenced from the same sample in a study of blood T cell repertoires in COVID-19. The protocol was immunoSEQ multiplex PCR, while the TCRdb copy is restricted to in-frame clones and leaves out a portion. Of approximately 190,000 clones detected, almost 85% appear once; the ten largest clones hold less than 6.5%. Sequenced: peripheral blood. The receptor source for this set is a woman in her seventies with active or convalescent COVID-19.

V gene TRBV3-1 (or the pseudogene TRBV3-2) combines with J gene TRBJ2-3; TRBD2 aligns across 8 bases. This CDR3 is built from 13 residues. V shed 9 bases and J 3 bases; nucleotides not matched to a gene: 5. Germline lookup yields CDR1 LGHDT and CDR2 YNNKEL (reference sequence). CDR3 nucleotides: TGTGCCAGAGCAGCGGGAGTGACAGATACGCAGTATTTT. This translates into CARAAGVTDTQYF.

The CDR3 region is CASSYNPTGTGDTQYF. The CDR3 DNA sequence: TGTGCCAGCAGTTACAACCCTACAGGGACCGGAGATACGCAGTATTTT. The gene calls are TRBV6-5 and TRBJ2-3; a weak D match, TRBD1 (6 bases). Germline V gene lookup returns CDR1 MNHEY and CDR2 SVGAGI. The CDR3 has 16 residues. The V end lost 2 bases, the J end lost 5 bases, and 17 bases lay between the germline ends.

DNA for the CDR3: TGTGCCAGCAGCCATTGGGGAGGGCCTAACTATGGCTACACCTTC. Residues: CASSHWGGPNYGYTF. This chain joins TRBV3-1 (or the pseudogene TRBV3-2) and TRBJ1-2, with D unresolved. Germline V gene data show CDR1 as LGHDT and CDR2 as YNNKEL (reference sequence). The CDR3 runs to 15 residues. V was cut by 3 bases and J by 0 bases, with 11 bases left in between.

This sequence joins TRBV5-1 and TRBJ1-3; a possible D gene is TRBD1 (5 bases). This CDR3 is 16 amino acids long. Germline CDR1 SGHRS, CDR2 YFSETQ. Trimming removed 4 bases at V and 3 bases at J, with 17 bases between. This CDR3 reads CASSPVGPTYGNTIYF. Here the CDR3 DNA reads TGCGCCAGCAGCCCCGTGGGGCCTACGTATGGAAACACCATATATTTT.

V and J are TRBV20-1 and TRBJ2-3; D is unclear. Per the germline V gene, CDR1 is DFQATT and CDR2 is SNEGSKA (reference sequence). The CDR3 length is 11 residues. Trimming removed 6 bases at V and 0 bases at J, with 4 bases between. DNA of the CDR3: TGCAGTGCACGGAGCACAGATACGCAGTATTTT. Amino acid sequence: CSARSTDTQYF.

This chain connects TRBV7-9 to TRBJ2-2; 9 bases align to TRBD2. The germline CDR1 and CDR2 sequences are SEHNR and FQNEAQ (reference sequence). Losses at the gene ends were 10 bases for V and 6 bases for J; bases not matched to a gene: 9. The CDR3 contains 14 residues. The CDR3 sequence is CATSKAGGPGELFF. The CDR3 bases are TGTGCCACCAGTAAGGCGGGAGGGCCCGGGGAGCTGTTTTTT.

This chain connects TRBV3-1 (or the pseudogene TRBV3-2) to TRBJ2-2, with TRBD2 as a possible D gene (5 bases). The germline gives CDR1 LGHDT, CDR2 YNNKEL (reference sequence). Trimming shortened V by 3 bases and J by 0 bases, and 11 bases separated the two germline ends. The CDR3 has 16 amino acids. This CDR3 is CASSHRGPSNTGELFF. CDR3 nucleotides: TGTGCCAGCAGCCATAGAGGGCCCTCGAACACCGGGGAGCTGTTTTTT.

This clone was recorded only once. J is TRBJ2-7 and V is TRBV9; 7 nucleotides align to TRBD1. In germline, CDR1 is SGDLS, CDR2 YYNGEE. The CDR3 is 15 residues long. Trimming at V came to 0 bases and at J to 6 bases, leaving 9 bases not matched to a gene. The CDR3 is CASSVAGGTRGEQYF. The CDR3 DNA reads TGTGCCAGCAGCGTAGCAGGGGGAACAAGAGGCGAGCAGTACTTC.

V gene TRBV15 combines with J gene TRBJ2-2, with TRBD1 matching 7 bases. The CDR3 is made up of 17 amino acids. The V gene's germline CDR1 is LNHNV and CDR2 YYDKDF (reference sequence). Trimming removed 1 base from V and 1 base from J; junction bases left unmatched: 6. The CDR3 nucleotides read TGTGCCACCAGCAGAGCCCTGACAGGGTTGAACACCGGGGAGCTGTTTTTT. As protein: CATSRALTGLNTGELFF.

CDR3 DNA: TGTGCCAGCAGTTTAACGCGCTCTTATAGCAATCAGCCCCAGCATTTT. It yields the protein CASSLTRSYSNQPQHF. V is TRBV28 and J is TRBJ1-5; D uncertain. Germline CDR1 and CDR2: MDHEN and SYDVKM. The CDR3 consists of 16 residues. V gave up 2 bases and J gave up 0 bases, with 11 bases separating them. Complete variable domain (other parts from reference TRBV28 and TRBJ1-5): DVKVTQSSRYLVKRTGEKVFLECVQDMDHENMFWYRQDPGLGLRLIYFSYDVKMKEKGDIPEGYSVSREKKERFSLILESASTNQTSMYLCASSLTRSYSNQPQHFGDGTRLSIL.

The chain combines TRBV19 with TRBJ2-7, with 8 bases identical to TRBD1. The CDR3 contains 15 residues. The germline V gene has CDR1 LNHDA and CDR2 SQIVND (reference sequence). V lost 2 bases and J lost 2; bases outside the gene matches: 5. The CDR3 nucleotides are TGTGCCAGTAGTATATTTGGGACAGGACCCTACGAGCAGTACTTC. As protein: CASSIFGTGPYEQYF.

The chain uses TRBV3-1 (or the pseudogene TRBV3-2) and TRBJ2-2, with D possibly TRBD2 on 6 matching bases. The CDR3 loop spans 17 amino acids. The V end lost 4 bases, the J end lost 6 bases, and 21 bases lay between the germline ends. Germline CDR1 LGHDT, CDR2 YNNKEL (reference sequence). CDR3 residues: CASSPRGERATPGELFF. The CDR3, as DNA: TGTGCCAGCAGCCCACGGGGAGAGCGGGCCACCCCCGGGGAGCTGTTTTTT.

J is TRBJ1-4 and V is TRBV7-9, with 7 bases lining up with TRBD1. This CDR3 has 14 residues. V lost 8 bases, J lost 8 bases, and 11 bases stayed unmatched. Germline loops: CDR1 SEHNR, CDR2 FQNEAQ (reference sequence). As DNA, the CDR3 is TGTGCCAGCCGTAAGGGGGCGCCCGGGGAAAAACTGTTTTTT. This translates into CASRKGAPGEKLFF.

The CDR3 here is CASRGASYGYTF. The CDR3 DNA follows: TGCGCCAGCAGGGGGGCCAGCTATGGCTACACCTTC. This chain links TRBV10-2 with TRBJ1-2; maybe TRBD1 (6 bases). Germline V gene sequence: CDR1 WSHSY, CDR2 SAAADI. Trimming pared 6 bases from V and 4 bases from J, leaving 9 bases between. The CDR3 totals 12 residues.

The chain joins TRBV19 to TRBJ2-3; TRBD2 aligns across 7 bases. The germline V gene has CDR1 LNHDA and CDR2 SQIVND (reference sequence). V lost 9 bases to trimming and J lost 0 bases; unmatched junction nucleotides: 9. The CDR3 loop spans 15 amino acids. CDR3 amino acids: CASTRLAGSTDTQYF. The CDR3 DNA sequence: TGTGCCAGCACCAGACTAGCCGGAAGCACAGATACGCAGTATTTT.

This chain uses TRBV15 with TRBJ1-1; 7 positions match TRBD1. Trimming at V came to 0 bases and at J to 4 bases, leaving 11 bases not matched to a gene. This CDR3 comprises 17 residues. Germline CDR1 reads LNHNV; CDR2 reads YYDKDF (reference sequence). The chain's CDR3 is CATSREITGAVGTEAFF. In DNA, the CDR3 is TGTGCCACCAGCAGAGAAATCACAGGGGCGGTGGGCACTGAAGCTTTCTTT.

The V gene is TRBV28, the J gene TRBJ2-5, with D unclear. Germline CDR1 MDHEN, CDR2 SYDVKM. The CDR3 spans 13 residues. Trimming shortened V by 3 bases and J by 1 base, and 6 bases separated the two germline ends. The CDR3 nucleotides read TGTGCCAGCAGTTTCCTCCCCCAAGAGACCCAGTACTTC. It encodes CASSFLPQETQYF.